The T cell receptor beta chain under discussion was sequenced for a study of T cell responses to AZD1222 COVID-19 vaccine. Study outcomes and limitations: Two AZD1222 doses significantly raised spike-specific TCR breadth and depth over controls. Donors were chiefly white British, with a greater number of females, and clonal diversity was perhaps underestimated. Every sample of the repertoires postdated the peak T cell response.

The germline V gene encodes CDR1 SNHLY and CDR2 FYNNEI. Trimming took off 8 bases at V and 6 bases at J, with 13 bases between the two ends. The CDR3 has 13 residues. In the case of this clone: Its antigen is as yet unknown.

Sequenced by immunoSEQ multiplex PCR; TCRdb stores in-frame clones only, minus some. The sample includes 90,000 to 150,000 clones, roughly 89% seen only once; the top ten take around 7.1%. The rearrangement uses TRBV2 and TRBJ1-4, with D perhaps TRBD1 (5 bases). The specimen comprised peripheral blood, sampled 28 days after the second AZD1222 dose. The source of this sequence is an adult who received the AZD1222 COVID-19 vaccine. CDR3 DNA sequence: TGTGCCAGCCACGTGACAGTGGATGAAAAACTGTTTTTT. Residues: CASHVTVDEKLFF. Supplemented by reference TRBV2 and TRBJ1-4, the full variable domain reads EPEVTQTPSHQVTQMGQEVILRCVPISNHLYFYWYRQILGQKVEFLVSFYNNEISEKSEIFDDQFSVERPDGSNFTLKIRSTKLEDSAMYFCASHVTVDEKLFFGSGTQLSVL.